The T cell receptor beta chain described here comes from a study of cytomegalovirus exposure and HLA in healthy donors. Vbeta (60) and Jbeta (13) primers were used in the PCR. Libraries were prepared by immunoSEQ multiplex PCR; TCRdb keeps only in-frame clonotypes and omits some of them. This sample has 150,000 or so clones; less than 85% occur once, and the top ten carry 6.6%. The sequence came from a woman aged 50 to 60 in good health and CMV-seropositive. Source material: PBMCs.

The CDR3, as DNA: TGCGCCAGCAGCATAGGACAGGGTAACACCGGGGAGCTGTTTTTT. Translation: CASSIGQGNTGELFF. This chain connects TRBV5-1 to TRBJ2-2, with 8 bases lining up with TRBD1. J was trimmed by 2 bases and V by 4 bases; bases with no gene match: 4. Germline CDR1 is SGHRS and CDR2 is YFSETQ. The CDR3 has 15 amino acids.